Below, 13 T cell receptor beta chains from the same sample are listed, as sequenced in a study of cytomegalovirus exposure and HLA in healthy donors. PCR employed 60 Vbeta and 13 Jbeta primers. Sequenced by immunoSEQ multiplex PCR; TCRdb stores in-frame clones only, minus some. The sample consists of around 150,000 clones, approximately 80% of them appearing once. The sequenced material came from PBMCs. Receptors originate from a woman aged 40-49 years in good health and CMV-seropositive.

CDR3 amino acids: CASNRQGAGDYGYTF. CDR3 bases: TGTGCCAGCAACCGGCAGGGGGCGGGAGACTATGGCTACACCTTC. This sequence joins TRBV27 and TRBJ1-2; TRBD1 matches at 8 bases. The ends lost 7 bases at V and 3 bases at J; junction bases unmatched: 10. CDR1 is MNHEY, CDR2 SMNVEV, per germline (reference sequence). The CDR3 covers 15 residues.

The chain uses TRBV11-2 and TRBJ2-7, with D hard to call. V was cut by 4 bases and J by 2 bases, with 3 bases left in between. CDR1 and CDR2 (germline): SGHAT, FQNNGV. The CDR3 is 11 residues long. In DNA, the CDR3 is TGTGCCAGCAGCTCTACCTACGAGCAGTACTTC. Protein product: CASSSTYEQYF.

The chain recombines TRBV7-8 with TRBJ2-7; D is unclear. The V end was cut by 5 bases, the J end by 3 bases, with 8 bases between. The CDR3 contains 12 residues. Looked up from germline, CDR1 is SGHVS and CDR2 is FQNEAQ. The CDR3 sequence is CASSLTLYEQYF. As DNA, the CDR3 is TGTGCCAGCAGCCTTACTCTCTACGAGCAGTACTTC. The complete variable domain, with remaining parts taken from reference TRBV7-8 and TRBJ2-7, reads GAGVSQSPRYKVAKRGQDVALRCDPISGHVSLFWYQQALGQGPEFLTYFQNEAQLDKSGLPSDRFFAERPEGSVSTLKIQRTQQEDSAVYLCASSLTLYEQYFGPGTRLTVT.

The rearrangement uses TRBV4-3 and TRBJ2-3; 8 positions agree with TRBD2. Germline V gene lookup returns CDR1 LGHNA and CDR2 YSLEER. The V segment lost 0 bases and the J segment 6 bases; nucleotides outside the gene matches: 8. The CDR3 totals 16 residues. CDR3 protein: CASSQDSGIGQDTQYF. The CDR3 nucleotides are TGCGCCAGCAGCCAAGATAGCGGGATCGGTCAGGATACGCAGTATTTT.

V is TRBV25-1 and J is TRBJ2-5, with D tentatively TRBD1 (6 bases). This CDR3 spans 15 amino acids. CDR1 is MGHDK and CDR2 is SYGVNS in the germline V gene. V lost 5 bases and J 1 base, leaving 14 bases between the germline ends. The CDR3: CASSPLQGIQETQYF. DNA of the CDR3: TGTGCCAGCAGTCCTCTACAGGGAATCCAAGAGACCCAGTACTTC.

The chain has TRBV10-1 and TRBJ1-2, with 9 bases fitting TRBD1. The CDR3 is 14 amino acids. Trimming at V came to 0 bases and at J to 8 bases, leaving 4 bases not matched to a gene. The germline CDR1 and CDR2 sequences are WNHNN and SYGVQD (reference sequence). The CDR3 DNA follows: TGCGCCAGCAGTGAGTCCACAGGGGGCTGGGGCTACACCTTC. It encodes CASSESTGGWGYTF.

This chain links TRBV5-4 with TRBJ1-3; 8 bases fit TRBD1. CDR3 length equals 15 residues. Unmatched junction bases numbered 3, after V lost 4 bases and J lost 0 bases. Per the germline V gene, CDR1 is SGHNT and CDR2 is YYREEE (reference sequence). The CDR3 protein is CASSRTGFSGNTIYF. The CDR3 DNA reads TGTGCCAGCAGCCGGACAGGGTTCTCTGGAAACACCATATATTTT.

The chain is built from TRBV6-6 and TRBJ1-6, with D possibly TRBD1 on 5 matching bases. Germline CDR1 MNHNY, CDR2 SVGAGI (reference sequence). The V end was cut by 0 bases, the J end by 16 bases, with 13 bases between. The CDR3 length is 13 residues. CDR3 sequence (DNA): TGTGCCAGCAGTTACTCTCCAGGGATTCCACTCCACTTT. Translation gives CASSYSPGIPLHF.

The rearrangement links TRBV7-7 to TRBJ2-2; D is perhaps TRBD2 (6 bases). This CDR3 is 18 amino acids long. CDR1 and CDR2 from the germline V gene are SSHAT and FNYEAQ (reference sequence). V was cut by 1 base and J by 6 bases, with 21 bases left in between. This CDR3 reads CASSLVELASHPAGELFF. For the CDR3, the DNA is TGTGCCAGCAGCTTAGTAGAGCTAGCGAGCCACCCCGCCGGGGAGCTGTTTTTT.

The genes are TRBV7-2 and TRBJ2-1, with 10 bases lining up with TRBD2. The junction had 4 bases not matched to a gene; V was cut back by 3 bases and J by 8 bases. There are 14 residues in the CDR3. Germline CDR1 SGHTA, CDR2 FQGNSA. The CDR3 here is CASSFVLAGDEQFF. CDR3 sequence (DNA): TGTGCCAGCAGCTTTGTTCTAGCGGGAGATGAGCAGTTCTTC.

This CDR3 is CASSEAQFANTGELFF. The CDR3 DNA reads TGTGCCAGCAGTGAAGCACAATTCGCGAACACCGGGGAGCTGTTTTTT. The chain carries TRBV6-1 and TRBJ2-2; D uncertain. Per germline, CDR1 MNHNS and CDR2 SASEGT. The ends were cut back, 0 bases at V and 0 bases at J, with 8 bases in the middle. CDR3 length: 16 amino acids.

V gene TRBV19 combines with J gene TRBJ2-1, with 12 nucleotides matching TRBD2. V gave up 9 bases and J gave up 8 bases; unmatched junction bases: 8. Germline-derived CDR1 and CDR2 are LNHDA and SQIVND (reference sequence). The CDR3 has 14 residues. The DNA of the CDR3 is TGTGCCAGCCGTCTAGCGGGGGGGCAATATGAGCAGTTCTTC. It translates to CASRLAGGQYEQFF. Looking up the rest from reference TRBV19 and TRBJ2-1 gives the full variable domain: DGGITQSPKYLFRKEGQNVTLSCEQNLNHDAMYWYRQDPGQGLRLIYYSQIVNDFQKGDIAEGYSVSREKKESFPLTVTSAQKNPTAFYLCASRLAGGQYEQFFGPGTRLTVL.

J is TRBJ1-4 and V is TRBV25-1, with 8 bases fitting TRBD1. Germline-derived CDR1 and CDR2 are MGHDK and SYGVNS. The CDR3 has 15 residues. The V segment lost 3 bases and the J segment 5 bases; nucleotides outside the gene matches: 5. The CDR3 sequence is CASSDPGGPNEKLFF. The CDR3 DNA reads TGTGCCAGCAGTGACCCAGGGGGCCCGAATGAAAAACTGTTTTTT.